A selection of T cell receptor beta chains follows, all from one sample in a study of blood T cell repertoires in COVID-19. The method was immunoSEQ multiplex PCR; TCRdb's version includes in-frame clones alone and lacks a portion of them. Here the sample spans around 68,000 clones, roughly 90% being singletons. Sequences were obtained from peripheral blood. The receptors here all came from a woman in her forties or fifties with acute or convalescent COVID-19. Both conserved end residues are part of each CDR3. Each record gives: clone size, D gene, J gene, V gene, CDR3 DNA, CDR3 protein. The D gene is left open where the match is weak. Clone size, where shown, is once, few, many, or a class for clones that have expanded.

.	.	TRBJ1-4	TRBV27	TGTGCCAGCAGTTTAACAGGGCGCGAAGAAAAACTGTTTTTT	CASSLTGREEKLFF
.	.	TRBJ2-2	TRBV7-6	TGTGCCAGCAGCCTCCGGGACAGGGAACTTGATAGCGGGATGGCCGGGGAGCTGTTTTTT	CASSLRDRELDSGMAGELFF
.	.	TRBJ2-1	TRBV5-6	TGTGCCAGCAGCTCACAGGGCCCCTTGTCCTACAATGAGCAGTTCTTC	CASSSQGPLSYNEQFF
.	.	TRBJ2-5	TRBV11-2	TGTGCCAGCAGCCGGACCGGGACAAACCAAGAGACCCAGTACTTC	CASSRTGTNQETQYF
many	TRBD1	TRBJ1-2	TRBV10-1	TGCGCCAGCAGTCCAGGACAGGCCTATGGCTACACCTTC	CASSPGQAYGYTF
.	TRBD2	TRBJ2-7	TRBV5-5	TGTGCCAGCACCGACCCCCAACTAGCGAACTCCTACGAGCAGTACTTC	CASTDPQLANSYEQYF
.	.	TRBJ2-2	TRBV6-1	TGTGCCAGCAGTGATTGGTGGGCGGGGGAGCTGTTTTTT	CASSDWWAGELFF
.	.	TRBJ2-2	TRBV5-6	TGTGCCAGCAGCCCCGGGTGGGGGCTCACCGGGGAGCTGTTTTTT	CASSPGWGLTGELFF
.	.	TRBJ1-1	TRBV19	TGTGCCAGTAGAATTGGGAGGAACACTGAAGCTTTCTTT	CASRIGRNTEAFF
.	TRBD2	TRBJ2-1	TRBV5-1	TGCGCCAGCAGTGAAGGGACTAGCGGCAATGAGCAGTTCTTC	CASSEGTSGNEQFF
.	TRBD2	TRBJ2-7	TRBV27	TGTGCCAGCAGTCCAACAGCGGGACTAGCGGGAGGCACCTACGAGCAGTACTTC	CASSPTAGLAGGTYEQYF
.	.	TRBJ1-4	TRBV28	TGTGCCAGCAGTCCCCCCGCAGGCCATAATGAAAAACTGTTTTTT	CASSPPAGHNEKLFF
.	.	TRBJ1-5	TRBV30	TGTGCCTGGAGTGTACAGTCGGCAGGGCCCTATCAGCCCCAGCATTTT	CAWSVQSAGPYQPQHF
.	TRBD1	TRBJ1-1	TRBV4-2	TGTGCCAGCAGCCAAAACGAGGGGGCGGGAAACACTGAAGCTTTCTTT	CASSQNEGAGNTEAFF
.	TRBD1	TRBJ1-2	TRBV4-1	TGCGCCAGCAGCCAACCCGACAGGGACTATGGCTACACCTTC	CASSQPDRDYGYTF
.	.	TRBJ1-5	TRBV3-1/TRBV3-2	TGTGCCAGCAGCCCGGGACACAGCAATCAGCCCCAGCATTTT	CASSPGHSNQPQHF
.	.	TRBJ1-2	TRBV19	TGTGCCAGTAGTATTAACAGGGAAAGAGGCTACACCTTC	CASSINRERGYTF
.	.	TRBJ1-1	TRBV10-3	TGTGCCATCAGTGAGTCAGAGGGTCGGACTGAAGCTTTCTTT	CAISESEGRTEAFF
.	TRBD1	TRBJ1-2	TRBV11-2	TGTGCCAGCAGCTTAGCACCGGGACAGGGAGGGGGTCACACCTTC	CASSLAPGQGGGHTF
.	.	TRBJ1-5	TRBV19	TGTGCCAGTAGTATTAAAGGGGTTTCGAAGCCCCAGCATTTT	CASSIKGVSKPQHF
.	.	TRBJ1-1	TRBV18	TGTGCCAGCTCAGTACAGCCAGGGACTGAAGCTTTCTTT	CASSVQPGTEAFF
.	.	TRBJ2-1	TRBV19	TGTGCCAGTAGTATAGCCTCTGAGCAGTTCTTC	CASSIASEQFF
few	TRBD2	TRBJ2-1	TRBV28	TGTGCCAGCAATCAGCGGGAGGGCCTGCTAACCTACAATGAGCAGTTCTTC	CASNQREGLLTYNEQFF
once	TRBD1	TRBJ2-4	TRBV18	TGTGCCAGCTCCCAAGGACAGGGGGCAGACATTCAGTACTTC	CASSQGQGADIQYF
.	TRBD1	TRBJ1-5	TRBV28	TGTGCCAGCAGTTCGGGACAGGGGAGCAATCAGCCCCAGCATTTT	CASSSGQGSNQPQHF
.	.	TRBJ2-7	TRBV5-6	TGTGCCAGCAGGAAGGGACACCCATCCTACGAGCAGTACTTC	CASRKGHPSYEQYF
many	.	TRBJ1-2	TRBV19	TGTGCCAGTAGTATCAAAGGGGTGTATAACTATGGCTACACCTTC	CASSIKGVYNYGYTF
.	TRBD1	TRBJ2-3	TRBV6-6	TGTGCCAGCAGAAGGACAGGAAGCACAGATACGCAGTATTTT	CASRRTGSTDTQYF
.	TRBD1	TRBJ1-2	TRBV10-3	TGTGCCACCGGACAGGGGTCACACTATGGCTACACCTTC	CATGQGSHYGYTF
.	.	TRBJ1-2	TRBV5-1	TGCGCCAGCAGCTTGGCCCCTGATCGGGGCTACACCTTC	CASSLAPDRGYTF
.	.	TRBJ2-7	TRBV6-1	TGTGCCAGCAGTGAAACAGGCACTTACGAGCAGTACTTC	CASSETGTYEQYF
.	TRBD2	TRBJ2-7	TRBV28	TGTGCCAGCAGCTCTAGCGGGAGGAGAATTAACGAGCAGTACTTC	CASSSSGRRINEQYF
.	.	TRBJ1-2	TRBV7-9	TGTGCCAGCAGCGGCGGCGCGGGCTATGGCTACACCTTC	CASSGGAGYGYTF
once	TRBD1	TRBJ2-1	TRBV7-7	TGTGCTAGCAGCTCGGACAGGGCCAATGAGCAGTTCTTC	CASSSDRANEQFF
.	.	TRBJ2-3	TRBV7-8	TGTGCCAGCAGCTTAGGGGCGCCTGGGCGCACAGATACGCAGTATTTT	CASSLGAPGRTDTQYF
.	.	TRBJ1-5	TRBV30	TGTGCCTGGAGTTCGGACAGACATAGCAATCAGCCCCAGCATTTT	CAWSSDRHSNQPQHF
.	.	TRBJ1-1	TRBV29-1	TGCAGCGTCCAACCGGGGGAAGCTTTCTTT	CSVQPGEAFF
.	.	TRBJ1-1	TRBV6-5	TGTGCCAGCAGAGTTCACAGGGAGACTGAAGCTTTCTTT	CASRVHRETEAFF
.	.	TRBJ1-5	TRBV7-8	TGTGCCAGCAGCTTAATCCCTAATCAGCCCCAGCATTTT	CASSLIPNQPQHF
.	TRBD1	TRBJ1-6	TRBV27	TGTGCCAGCACGAGACAGGGACTCTCCTATAATTCACCCCTCCACTTT	CASTRQGLSYNSPLHF
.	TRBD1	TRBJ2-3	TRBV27	TGTGCCAGCAGTTTCTCTCCTCCCGGACAGGGGGCCACAGATACGCAGTATTTT	CASSFSPPGQGATDTQYF
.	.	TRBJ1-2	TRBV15	TGTGCCACCAGCAGAGATCATCTGGAGAGTCGTGGCGGCTACACCTTC	CATSRDHLESRGGYTF
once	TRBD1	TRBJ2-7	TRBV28	TGTGCCAGCAGTCGGACAGGGGGCAGGGGCGAGCAGTACTTC	CASSRTGGRGEQYF
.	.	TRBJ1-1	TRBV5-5	TGTGCCAGCAGCTACCCCGGCGAGGCTGAAGCTTTCTTT	CASSYPGEAEAFF
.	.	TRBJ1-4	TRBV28	TGTGCCAGCAGTGGACAGCCTGAAACTAATGAAAAACTGTTTTTT	CASSGQPETNEKLFF
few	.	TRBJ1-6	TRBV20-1	TGCAGTGCCGAGGAGGGTTCACCCCTCCACTTT	CSAEEGSPLHF
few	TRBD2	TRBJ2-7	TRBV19	TGTGCCAGTAGCCCGGGACTAGCGGGAGTCTCCTTCTACGAGCAGTACTTC	CASSPGLAGVSFYEQYF
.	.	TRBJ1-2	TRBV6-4	TGTGCCAGCAGTGCGGAAGCAGGGTCGTACGGCTACACCTTC	CASSAEAGSYGYTF
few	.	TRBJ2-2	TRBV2	TGTGCCAGCGCCCCAGGGAGGATTAACACCGGGGAGCTGTTTTTT	CASAPGRINTGELFF
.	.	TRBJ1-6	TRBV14	TGTGCCAGCAGCCAAGAAGAACGTTCCAGGGCCTATAATTCACCCCTCCACTTT	CASSQEERSRAYNSPLHF
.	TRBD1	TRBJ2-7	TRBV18	TGTGCCAGCTCGCCCGACAGGGGGCTAGGGGAGCAGTACTTC	CASSPDRGLGEQYF
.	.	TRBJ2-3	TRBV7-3	TGTGCCAGCAGTTCCACTAGTAGCACAGATACGCAGTATTTT	CASSSTSSTDTQYF
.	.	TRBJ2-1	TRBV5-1	TGCGCCAGCAGCTTGAACGGGGGTCACTACAATGAGCAGTTCTTC	CASSLNGGHYNEQFF
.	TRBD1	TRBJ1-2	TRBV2	TGTGCCAGCAGTCGGGACAGTTTTAACTATGGCTACACCTTC	CASSRDSFNYGYTF
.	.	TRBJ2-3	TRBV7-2	TGTGCCAGCCAACCGCGGGGGAGGGGGGTCTCAGATACGCAGTATTTT	CASQPRGRGVSDTQYF